This T cell receptor (beta chain) emerged from a study of spatial heterogeneity in lung cancer. Turning to the study itself: Untreated early-stage non-small cell lung cancer patients, approximately 79 in total, were the donors. In the raw reads, each unique TCR and UMI combination was present more than ten times on average.

This clonotype was observed a few times. Specified time point: blood at routine non-recurrence follow-up after resection. Unsorted whole RNA samples from tumor, nontumor lung or frozen PBMC were sequenced. The CDR3 contains 12 residues. V lost 2 bases, J lost 3 bases, and 5 bases lay in between. Germline CDR1 KGHSH, CDR2 LQKENI. All TCR cDNA molecules were individually tagged with a unique molecular identifier. TCRdb reprocessed the 5' RACE reads with MiXCR, giving one entry per CDR3 protein. The table records 15,000 or so distinct CDR3 sequences, about 18% of them present only once. The TCR sequence derives from a male donor with early-stage non-small cell lung cancer. Sample: PBMCs, taken at follow-up. The V gene is TRBV18, the J gene TRBJ2-7; D ambiguous. The CDR3: CASSPSVYEQYF. The CDR3, as DNA: TGTGCCAGCTCACCATCGGTCTACGAGCAGTACTTC.